The present T cell receptor (beta chain) was sequenced within a study of shared clonotypes between healthy human individuals. Study-wide background: CD4 naive cells filled three plates per donor, CD4 memory three, CD8 naive two and CD8 memory one. The study's findings and limits: Some naive CD4 clonotypes, 4% to 6%, turned up in common across a few donors. A reduction in generation probabilities was seen for non-shared clonotypes relative to those shared by all four donors.

The table came from immunoSEQ multiplex PCR; TCRdb's copy has only in-frame clones and leaves some out. The sample shows about 2 million clones, less than 95% of them seen only once. This CDR3 region has 14 residues. V lost 0 bases to trimming and J lost 2 bases, with 7 bases between them. The germline gives CDR1 SGDLS, CDR2 YYNGEE. On this clone: The antigen is not known.

It was CD45RO-negative cells, positively selected for CCR7, that made up naive CD8 cells, with terminally differentiated effector memory CD45RA+ cells excluded. Healthy and HIV-negative, the adult donors had no recent acute infections or vaccinations. The chain joins TRBV9 to TRBJ2-3, with no clear D. Material for sequencing was naive CD8+ T cells sorted from blood. This receptor was identified in a man aged 18 to 29 in good health. CDR3 coding DNA: TGTGCCAGCAGCGTAGCTTTGCACACAGATACGCAGTATTTT. Translated, it gives CASSVALHTDTQYF.